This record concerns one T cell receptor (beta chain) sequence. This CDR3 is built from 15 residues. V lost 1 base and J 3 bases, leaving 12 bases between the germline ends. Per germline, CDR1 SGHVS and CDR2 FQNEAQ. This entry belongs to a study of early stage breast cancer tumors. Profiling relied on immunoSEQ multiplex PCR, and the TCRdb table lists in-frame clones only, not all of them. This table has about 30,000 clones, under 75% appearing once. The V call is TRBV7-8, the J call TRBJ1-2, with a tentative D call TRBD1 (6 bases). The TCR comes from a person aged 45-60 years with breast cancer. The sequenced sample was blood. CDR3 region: CASSLGTGIYYGYTF. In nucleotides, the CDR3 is TGTGCCAGCAGCTTAGGTACAGGGATATACTATGGCTACACCTTC.